The rows below give T cell receptor beta chains drawn from one sample of a study of identical twins. TCRdb reprocessed the 5' RACE reads with MiXCR, giving one entry per CDR3 protein. This sample carries 650,000 to 800,000 distinct CDR3 sequences, 8.5% to 9% of them seen once, and the ten largest clones take around 0.95%. These same records also appear under a second study, on yellow fever vaccine responses in identical twins.

Material for sequencing was PBMCs. The receptors stem from a woman aged 18-29 years in good health. CDR3s include the opening cysteine and the closing phenylalanine or tryptophan. Each record gives: clone size, V gene, D gene, J gene, CDR3 protein, CDR3 DNA. A D gene is named only where the DNA matches it firmly. Rows give clone size only sometimes, using once, few, many, or a class for an expanded clone.

many	TRBV7-9	.	TRBJ2-1	CASSTSYNEQFF	TGTGCCAGCAGCACCTCCTACAATGAGCAGTTCTTC
.	TRBV2	.	TRBJ2-3	CASSEALIGRTDTQYF	TGTGCCAGCAGTGAAGCGCTGATTGGGCGCACAGATACGCAGTATTTT
.	TRBV7-9	TRBD2	TRBJ2-1	CASRLLAGGWDEQFF	TGTGCCAGCAGGTTGCTAGCGGGAGGTTGGGATGAGCAGTTCTTC
few	TRBV15	TRBD2	TRBJ2-1	CATSRPPGSGRDEQFF	TGTGCCACCAGCAGGCCGCCAGGTAGCGGGAGAGATGAGCAGTTCTTC
few	TRBV5-6	.	TRBJ2-7	CASSLDDAYEQYF	TGTGCCAGCAGCTTGGACGATGCCTACGAGCAGTACTTC
.	TRBV6-6	.	TRBJ2-5	CASRGAGEETQYF	TGTGCCAGCAGGGGGGCAGGGGAAGAGACCCAGTACTTC
few	TRBV4-1	.	TRBJ1-5	CASSQGERLSNQPQHF	TGCGCCAGCAGCCAAGGCGAGAGACTTAGCAATCAGCCCCAGCATTTT
few	TRBV12-3/TRBV12-4	.	TRBJ1-1	CASSFQGEAFF	TGTGCCAGCAGTTTTCAAGGGGAAGCTTTCTTT
once	TRBV6-5	.	TRBJ1-2	CASSYGGQGTYGYTF	TGTGCCAGCAGTTACGGTGGGCAGGGGACCTATGGCTACACCTTC
many	TRBV5-1	.	TRBJ2-3	CASSSRSGAQYF	TGCGCCAGCAGCTCGAGGAGTGGGGCGCAGTATTTT
.	TRBV7-9	.	TRBJ2-7	CASSPGPIGSSYEQYF	TGTGCCAGCAGCCCCGGCCCCATCGGGAGCTCCTACGAGCAGTACTTC